This T cell receptor (beta chain) was sequenced for a study of T-cell memory formation after mild COVID-19. Constant-segment-primed 5'RACE gave TCR alpha and TCR beta cDNA libraries with sample barcodes and UMIs. TCRdb reprocessed the 5' RACE reads via MiXCR and lists one record per CDR3 protein. The table includes hundreds of thousands of distinct CDR3 sequences, approximately 8% detected once. The CDR3 covers 14 residues. The V gene's germline CDR1 is SGHRS and CDR2 YFSETQ. V was pared by 2 bases and J by 5 bases, with 3 bases of the junction left unmatched. This clonotype was observed a handful of times.

The receptor's source is a young man who had mild COVID-19 (a few samples of this study predate the infection). Cell type and time point are not known. The chain employs TRBV5-1 and TRBJ2-1; 8 nucleotides align to TRBD2. Specimen: PBMCs or a T cell subset sorted from them (not recorded which). The CDR3 is CASSFLLADNEQFF. In DNA, the CDR3 is TGCGCCAGCAGCTTCTTACTAGCGGACAATGAGCAGTTCTTC.